These 18 T cell receptor beta chains originate from one sample sequenced in a study of CD8+ T cells in alopecia areata. After isolation, RNA underwent reverse transcription to generate cDNA as the sequencing template. Profiling relied on immunoSEQ multiplex PCR, and the TCRdb table lists in-frame clones only, not all of them. Among around 140,000 clones listed, over 45% were seen once. The sequenced material came from CD4+ T cells sorted from blood. The receptors come from a human donor with alopecia areata.

The sample holds a few counts of this clone. CDR3 amino acids: CASSLAGLYEQYF. CDR3 sequence (DNA): TGCGCCAGCTCACTAGCGGGTCTCTACGAGCAGTACTTC. The gene calls are TRBV5-1 and TRBJ2-7, with 9 bases matching TRBD2. The CDR3 is made up of 13 amino acids. The trim removed 7 bases at V and 3 bases at J, leaving 5 bases unmatched. Germline CDR1 reads SGHRS; CDR2 reads YFSETQ.

The chain joins TRBV29-1 to TRBJ1-1, with a possible D match to TRBD1 (5 bases). Germline CDR1 is SQVTM and CDR2 is ANQGSEA. This CDR3 spans 12 amino acids. V lost 6 bases, J lost 1 base, and 9 bases lay in between. The CDR3 nucleotides are TGCAGCGTCTACAGGAAGAACACTGAAGCTTTCTTT. It is translated as CSVYRKNTEAFF. Filled out from reference TRBV29-1 and TRBJ1-1, the complete variable domain reads SAVISQKPSRDICQRGTSLTIQCQVDSQVTMMFWYRQQPGQSLTLIATANQGSEATYESGFVIDKFPISRPNLTFSTLTVSNMSPEDSSIYLCSVYRKNTEAFFGQGTRLTVV.

Only a few counts were recorded for this clone. The rearrangement uses TRBV29-1 and TRBJ1-1; D is ambiguous. Trimming cost V 3 bases and J 6 bases, with 8 bases left between them. The germline gives CDR1 SQVTM, CDR2 ANQGSEA. The CDR3 is 11 amino acids. In nucleotides, the CDR3 is TGCAGCGTTGAGGATGGCGCTGAAGCTTTCTTT. It codes for CSVEDGAEAFF.

The V call is TRBV28, the J call TRBJ2-6, with TRBD1 as a possible D gene (5 bases). V shed 4 bases and J shed 4 bases, with 17 bases lying between them. The CDR3 covers 17 residues. CDR1 and CDR2 from the germline V gene are MDHEN and SYDVKM. The CDR3 here is CASSYHLTVSGANVLTF. The CDR3 DNA reads TGTGCCAGCAGTTACCACCTGACAGTTTCGGGGGCCAACGTCCTGACTTTC.

This sequence joins TRBV28 and TRBJ2-6; 7 bases fit TRBD2. Germline assignment: CDR1 MDHEN and CDR2 SYDVKM. This CDR3 contains 17 residues. V lost 9 bases and J lost 0; bases outside the gene matches: 11. CDR3 DNA sequence: TGTGCCAGTTTTGGGGCGGGAGCCGTCTCTGGGGCCAACGTCCTGACTTTC. Translation gives CASFGAGAVSGANVLTF.

This chain uses TRBV5-1 with TRBJ2-3; D remains unclear. The CDR3 extends over 14 amino acids. The germline gives CDR1 SGHRS, CDR2 YFSETQ. V lost 7 bases, J lost 3 bases, and 15 bases lay in between. The CDR3 DNA reads as TGCGCCAGCTTCTTCCGCGGTCGGACAGATACGCAGTATTTT. It encodes CASFFRGRTDTQYF.

This chain connects TRBV2 to TRBJ2-1; D gene uncertain. Germline CDR1 is SNHLY and CDR2 is FYNNEI. The V end lost 5 bases, the J end lost 2 bases, and 7 bases lay between the germline ends. CDR3 length: 13 amino acids. The CDR3 nucleotides read TGTGCCAGCAGTCCCGTCGCCTACAATGAGCAGTTCTTC. Its protein product is CASSPVAYNEQFF.

V usage is TRBV19 and J usage is TRBJ2-7, with D perhaps TRBD2 (5 bases). This CDR3 has 16 amino acids. Germline V gene lookup returns CDR1 LNHDA and CDR2 SQIVND (reference sequence). V lost 5 bases and J lost 2, with 19 bases in between. CDR3 in DNA: TGTGCCAGTAGTTCACCTCCGGGATCCATAACCTACGAGCAGTACTTC. As protein: CASSSPPGSITYEQYF.

The chain combines TRBV5-1 with TRBJ2-3; TRBD1 matches 9 bases. Germline V lookup: CDR1 SGHRS, CDR2 YFSETQ. V lost 4 bases to trimming and J lost 3 bases; unmatched junction nucleotides: 3. The CDR3 has 14 amino acids. CDR3 amino acids: CASSRDRETDTQYF. DNA for the CDR3: TGCGCCAGCAGCCGGGACAGGGAAACAGATACGCAGTATTTT.

The V gene is TRBV27, the J gene TRBJ2-3, with D maybe TRBD2 (5 bases). V was pared by 2 bases and J by 5 bases, with 8 bases between. Germline V gene sequence: CDR1 MNHEY, CDR2 SMNVEV (reference sequence). CDR3 length equals 13 residues. CDR3 DNA: TGTGCCAGCAGTTTAGCCCGGGGAGATACGCAGTATTTT. Translated: CASSLARGDTQYF.

The CDR3 nucleotides are TGTGCCAGCAGTTACATGGACAGGGGTGGCTACACCTTC. Encoded protein: CASSYMDRGGYTF. The rearrangement uses TRBV6-5 and TRBJ1-2, with 9 bases fitting TRBD1. In germline, CDR1 is MNHEY, CDR2 SVGAGI. The CDR3 has 13 residues. With 2 bases clipped from V and 7 bases from J, the junction kept 2 bases outside the gene matches.

This sequence joins TRBV2 and TRBJ2-2; 8 nucleotides agree with TRBD2. The CDR3 extends over 16 amino acids. CDR1 and CDR2 (germline): SNHLY, FYNNEI. V lost 7 bases, J lost 3 bases, and 10 bases stayed unmatched. As DNA, the CDR3 is TGTGCCAGCAATAAGAGAGCGGGAGTCGACACCGGGGAGCTGTTTTTT. It yields the protein CASNKRAGVDTGELFF.

This chain joins TRBV25-1 and TRBJ2-3; 7 bases are shared with TRBD2. V was clipped by 4 bases and J by 2 bases; unmatched bases: 9. The germline V gene has CDR1 MGHDK and CDR2 SYGVNS. The length of the CDR3 is 16 residues. In DNA form, the CDR3 reads TGTGCCAGCAGTGGCTCTAGCGGAATACACACAGATACGCAGTATTTT. Amino acid sequence: CASSGSSGIHTDTQYF. Full variable domain (rest looked up from reference TRBV25-1 and TRBJ2-3): EADIYQTPRYLVIGTGKKITLECSQTMGHDKMYWYQQDPGMELHLIHYSYGVNSTEKGDLSSESTVSRIRTEHFPLTLESARPSHTSQYLCASSGSSGIHTDTQYFGPGTRLTVL.

This clone has just a few counts. V is TRBV5-1 and J is TRBJ1-2; maybe TRBD1 (5 bases). This CDR3 has 14 amino acids. Germline V gene lookup returns CDR1 SGHRS and CDR2 YFSETQ. V was trimmed by 0 bases and J by 7 bases, leaving 13 bases between them. In DNA, the CDR3 is TGCGCCAGCAGCTTGGCCGGTGGGGCGCGTGGCTACACCTTC. It specifies CASSLAGGARGYTF.

CDR3 nucleotide sequence: TGCGCCAGCAGCCAAGATAATAGGGGGCTGCCAGATACGCAGTATTTT. The encoded protein is CASSQDNRGLPDTQYF. The chain is built from TRBV4-1 and TRBJ2-3, with TRBD1 identical over 7 bases. J gave up 4 bases and V 0 bases, and 7 bases lay outside the gene matches. Germline lookup yields CDR1 MGHRA and CDR2 YSYEKL. CDR3 length equals 16 residues.

The CDR3 bases are TGTGCCAGCAGCCTCCACTACGAGCAGTACTTC. Protein sequence: CASSLHYEQYF. The rearrangement links TRBV7-9 to TRBJ2-7, with D unclear. Per the germline V gene, CDR1 is SEHNR and CDR2 is FQNEAQ (reference sequence). V was cut by 5 bases and J by 3 bases, with 5 bases left in between. This CDR3 region has 11 residues.

As regards this clone: The sample carries other DNA sequences with the same CDR3. The rearrangement links TRBV29-1 to TRBJ2-3; no reliable D call. The CDR3 spans 12 residues. Germline assignment: CDR1 SQVTM and CDR2 ANQGSEA. V was pared by 3 bases and J by 0 bases, with 4 bases between. The CDR3 protein is CSVEASTDTQYF. CDR3 coding DNA: TGCAGCGTTGAGGCAAGCACAGATACGCAGTATTTT.

V usage is TRBV4-2 and J usage is TRBJ2-7, with 11 bases identical to TRBD1. Germline CDR1 is LGHNA and CDR2 is YNFKEQ. The V gene end was trimmed by 4 bases and the J gene end by 2 bases; junction bases not matched to a gene: 1. CDR3 length: 14 residues. The CDR3 DNA sequence: TGTGCCAGCAGCCCGGGACAGGGGGCCTACGAGCAGTACTTC. Translation: CASSPGQGAYEQYF.